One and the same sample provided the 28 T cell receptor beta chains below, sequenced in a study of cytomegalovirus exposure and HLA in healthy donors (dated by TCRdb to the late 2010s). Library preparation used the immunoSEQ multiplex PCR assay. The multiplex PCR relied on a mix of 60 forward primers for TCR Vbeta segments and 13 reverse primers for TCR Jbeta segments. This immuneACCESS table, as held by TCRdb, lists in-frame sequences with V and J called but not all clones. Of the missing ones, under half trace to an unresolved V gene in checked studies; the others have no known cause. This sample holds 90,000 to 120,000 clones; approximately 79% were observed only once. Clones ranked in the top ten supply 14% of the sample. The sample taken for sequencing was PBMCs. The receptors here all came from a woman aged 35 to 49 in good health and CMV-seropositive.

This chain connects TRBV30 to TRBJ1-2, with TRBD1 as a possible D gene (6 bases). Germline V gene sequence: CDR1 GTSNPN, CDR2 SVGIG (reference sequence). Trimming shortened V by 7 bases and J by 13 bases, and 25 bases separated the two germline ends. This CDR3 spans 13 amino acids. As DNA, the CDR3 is TGTGCCTCGGAGGGGGGGAAGCGGGGTCTCCGCACCTTC. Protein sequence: CASEGGKRGLRTF. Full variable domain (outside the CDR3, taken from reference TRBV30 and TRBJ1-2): SQTIHQWPATLVQPVGSPLSLECTVEGTSNPNLYWYRQAAGRGLQLLFYSVGIGQISSEVPQNLSASRPQDRQFILSSKKLLLSDSGFYLCASEGGKRGLRTFGSGTRLTVV.

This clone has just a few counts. The CDR3 DNA reads TGTGCCAGCAGCTTAGGGCCGATAGAGGGACAGCCCCAGCATTTT. Translation gives CASSLGPIEGQPQHF. J is TRBJ1-5 and V is TRBV7-2; no definite D call. Germline V lookup: CDR1 SGHTA, CDR2 FQGNSA. The V and J ends lost 1 base and 7 bases respectively, with 14 bases between them. CDR3 length: 15 residues.

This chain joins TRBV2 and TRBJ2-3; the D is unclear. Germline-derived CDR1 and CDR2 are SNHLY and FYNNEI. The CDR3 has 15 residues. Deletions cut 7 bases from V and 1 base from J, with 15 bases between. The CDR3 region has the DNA TGTGCCAGCACGGCCGAGGCTAGTGGCACAGATACGCAGTATTTT. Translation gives CASTAEASGTDTQYF.

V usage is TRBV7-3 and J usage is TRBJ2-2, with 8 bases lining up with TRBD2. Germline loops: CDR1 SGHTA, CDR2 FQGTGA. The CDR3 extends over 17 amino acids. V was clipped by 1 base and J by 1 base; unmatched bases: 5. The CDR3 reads CASSLNSLAGNTGELFF. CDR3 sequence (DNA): TGTGCCAGCAGCTTAAATTCCCTAGCGGGGAACACCGGGGAGCTGTTTTTT.

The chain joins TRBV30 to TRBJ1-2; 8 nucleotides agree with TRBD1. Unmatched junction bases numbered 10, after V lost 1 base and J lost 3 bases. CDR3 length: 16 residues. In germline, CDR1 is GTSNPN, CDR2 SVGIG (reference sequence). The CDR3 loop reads CAWSGIRTGQHYGYTF. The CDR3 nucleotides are TGTGCCTGGAGTGGGATAAGGACAGGGCAACACTATGGCTACACCTTC.

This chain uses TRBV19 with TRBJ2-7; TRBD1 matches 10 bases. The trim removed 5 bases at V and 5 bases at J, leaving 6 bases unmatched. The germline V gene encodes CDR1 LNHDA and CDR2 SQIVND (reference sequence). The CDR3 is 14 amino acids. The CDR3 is CASSPDRGRNEQYF. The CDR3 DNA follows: TGTGCCAGTAGTCCCGACAGGGGGCGGAACGAGCAGTACTTC.

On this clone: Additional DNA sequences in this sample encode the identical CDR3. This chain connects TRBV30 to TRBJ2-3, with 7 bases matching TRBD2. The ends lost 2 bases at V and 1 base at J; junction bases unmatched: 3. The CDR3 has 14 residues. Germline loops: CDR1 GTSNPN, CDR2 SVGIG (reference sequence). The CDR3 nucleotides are TGTGCCTGGAGTCGCGGGGGAGGCACAGATACGCAGTATTTT. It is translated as CAWSRGGGTDTQYF.

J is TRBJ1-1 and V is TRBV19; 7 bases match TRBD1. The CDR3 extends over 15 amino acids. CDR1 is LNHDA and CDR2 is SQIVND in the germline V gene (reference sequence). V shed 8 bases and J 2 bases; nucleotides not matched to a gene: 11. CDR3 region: CASGARDSSNTEAFF. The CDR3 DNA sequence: TGTGCCAGTGGGGCCCGGGACAGCAGCAACACTGAAGCTTTCTTT.

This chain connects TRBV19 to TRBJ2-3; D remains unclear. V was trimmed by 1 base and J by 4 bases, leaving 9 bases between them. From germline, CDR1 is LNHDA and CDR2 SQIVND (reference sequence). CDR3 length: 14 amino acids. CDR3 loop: CASSIGSTADTQYF. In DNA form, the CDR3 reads TGTGCCAGTAGTATAGGTAGCACCGCAGATACGCAGTATTTT.

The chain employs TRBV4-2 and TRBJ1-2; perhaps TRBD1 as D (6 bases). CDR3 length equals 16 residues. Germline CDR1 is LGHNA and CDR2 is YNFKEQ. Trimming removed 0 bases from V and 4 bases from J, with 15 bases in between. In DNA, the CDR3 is TGTGCCAGCAGCCAAGATAGGCAGGGGACCCTCTATGGCTACACCTTC. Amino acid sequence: CASSQDRQGTLYGYTF.

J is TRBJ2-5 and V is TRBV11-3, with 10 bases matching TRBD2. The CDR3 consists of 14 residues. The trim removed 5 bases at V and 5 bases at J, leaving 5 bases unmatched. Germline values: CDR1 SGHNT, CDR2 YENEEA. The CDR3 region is CASSPTSGSETQYF. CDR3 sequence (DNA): TGTGCCAGCAGCCCGACTAGCGGGTCTGAGACCCAGTACTTC.

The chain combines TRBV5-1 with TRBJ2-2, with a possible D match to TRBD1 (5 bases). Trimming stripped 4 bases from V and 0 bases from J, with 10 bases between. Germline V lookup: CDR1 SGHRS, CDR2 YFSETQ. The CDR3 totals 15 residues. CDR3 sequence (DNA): TGCGCCAGCAGCCCGGAGACAGCGAACACCGGGGAGCTGTTTTTT. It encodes CASSPETANTGELFF.

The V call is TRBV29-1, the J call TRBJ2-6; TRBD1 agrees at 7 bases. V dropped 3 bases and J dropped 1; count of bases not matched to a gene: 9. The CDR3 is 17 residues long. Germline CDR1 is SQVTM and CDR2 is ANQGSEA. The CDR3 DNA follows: TGCAGCGTTGAGGCTATCGACAGGGAGTCTGGGGCCAACGTCCTGACTTTC. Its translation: CSVEAIDRESGANVLTF.

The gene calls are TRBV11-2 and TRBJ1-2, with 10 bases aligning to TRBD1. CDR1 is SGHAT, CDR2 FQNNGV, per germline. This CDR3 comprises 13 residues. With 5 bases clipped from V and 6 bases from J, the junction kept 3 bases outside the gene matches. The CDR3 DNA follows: TGTGCCAGCAGCGTCGGGACAGGGGATGGCTACACCTTC. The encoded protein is CASSVGTGDGYTF.

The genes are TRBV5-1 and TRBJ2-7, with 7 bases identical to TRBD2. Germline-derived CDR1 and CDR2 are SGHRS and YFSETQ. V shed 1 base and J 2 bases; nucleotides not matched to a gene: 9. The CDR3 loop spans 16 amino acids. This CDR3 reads CASSLMSGRGTYEQYF. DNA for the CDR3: TGCGCCAGCAGCTTGATGTCGGGGAGGGGTACCTACGAGCAGTACTTC.

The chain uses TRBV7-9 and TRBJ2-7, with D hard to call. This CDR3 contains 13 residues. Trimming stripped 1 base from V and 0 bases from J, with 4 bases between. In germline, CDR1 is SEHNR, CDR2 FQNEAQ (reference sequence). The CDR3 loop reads CASSLGVSYEQYF. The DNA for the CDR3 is TGTGCCAGCAGCTTAGGCGTCTCCTACGAGCAGTACTTC. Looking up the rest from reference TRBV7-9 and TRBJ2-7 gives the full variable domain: DTGVSQNPRHKITKRGQNVTFRCDPISEHNRLYWYRQTLGQGPEFLTYFQNEAQLEKSRLLSDRFSAERPKGSFSTLEIQRTEQGDSAMYLCASSLGVSYEQYFGPGTRLTVT.

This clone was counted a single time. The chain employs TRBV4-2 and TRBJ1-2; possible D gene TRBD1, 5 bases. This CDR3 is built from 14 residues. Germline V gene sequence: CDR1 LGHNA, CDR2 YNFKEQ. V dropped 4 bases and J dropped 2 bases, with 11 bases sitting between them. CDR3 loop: CASSPGQGNYGYTF. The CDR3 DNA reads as TGTGCCAGCAGCCCAGGGCAGGGCAACTATGGCTACACCTTC.

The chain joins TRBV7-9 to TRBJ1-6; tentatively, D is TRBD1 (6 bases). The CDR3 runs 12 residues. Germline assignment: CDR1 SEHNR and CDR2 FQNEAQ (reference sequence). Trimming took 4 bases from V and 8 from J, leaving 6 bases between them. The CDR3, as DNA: TGTGCCAGCAGCTCAGGGGATTCACCCCTCCACTTT. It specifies CASSSGDSPLHF.

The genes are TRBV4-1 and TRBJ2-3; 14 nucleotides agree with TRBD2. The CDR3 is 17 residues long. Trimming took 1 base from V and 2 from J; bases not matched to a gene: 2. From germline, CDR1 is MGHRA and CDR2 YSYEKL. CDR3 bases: TGCGCCAGCAGCCAAGCGGGACTAGCGGGGGACACAGATACGCAGTATTTT. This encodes CASSQAGLAGDTDTQYF.

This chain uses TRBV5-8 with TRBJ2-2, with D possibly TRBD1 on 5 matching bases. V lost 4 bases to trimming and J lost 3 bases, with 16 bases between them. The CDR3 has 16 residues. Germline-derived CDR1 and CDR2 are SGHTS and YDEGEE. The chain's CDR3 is CASSPALRTHTGELFF. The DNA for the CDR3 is TGTGCCAGCAGCCCCGCCCTCAGGACACACACCGGGGAGCTGTTTTTT.

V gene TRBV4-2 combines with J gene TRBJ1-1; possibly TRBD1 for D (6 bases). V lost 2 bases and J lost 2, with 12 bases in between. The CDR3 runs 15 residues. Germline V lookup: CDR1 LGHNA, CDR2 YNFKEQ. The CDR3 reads CASSQPGQTNTEAFF. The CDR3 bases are TGTGCCAGCAGCCAACCAGGACAGACAAACACTGAAGCTTTCTTT.

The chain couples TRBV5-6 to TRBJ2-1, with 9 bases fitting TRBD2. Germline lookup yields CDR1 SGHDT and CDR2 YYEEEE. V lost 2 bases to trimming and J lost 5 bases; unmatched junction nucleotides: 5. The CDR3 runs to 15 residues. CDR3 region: CASSLKGLANNEQFF. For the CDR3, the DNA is TGTGCCAGCAGCTTAAAGGGACTAGCTAACAATGAGCAGTTCTTC.

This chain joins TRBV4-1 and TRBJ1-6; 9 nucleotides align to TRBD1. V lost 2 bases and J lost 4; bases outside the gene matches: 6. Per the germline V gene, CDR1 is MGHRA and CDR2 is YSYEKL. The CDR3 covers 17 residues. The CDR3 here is CASSQYSGQGYNSPLHF. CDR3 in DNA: TGCGCCAGCAGCCAATACTCGGGACAGGGTTATAATTCACCCCTCCACTTT.

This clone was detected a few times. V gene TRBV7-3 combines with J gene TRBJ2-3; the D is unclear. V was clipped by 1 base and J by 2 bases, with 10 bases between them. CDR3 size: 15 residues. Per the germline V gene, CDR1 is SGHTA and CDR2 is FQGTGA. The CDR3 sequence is CASSLNGFPTDTQYF. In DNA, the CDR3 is TGTGCCAGCAGCTTAAACGGGTTTCCCACAGATACGCAGTATTTT.

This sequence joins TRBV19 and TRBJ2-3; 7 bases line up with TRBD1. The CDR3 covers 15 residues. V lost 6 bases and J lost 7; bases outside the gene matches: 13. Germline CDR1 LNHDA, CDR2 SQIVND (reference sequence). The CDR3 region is CASSRDSLTGYTQYF. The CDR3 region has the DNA TGTGCCAGTAGCAGGGACAGCCTAACAGGCTATACGCAGTATTTT.

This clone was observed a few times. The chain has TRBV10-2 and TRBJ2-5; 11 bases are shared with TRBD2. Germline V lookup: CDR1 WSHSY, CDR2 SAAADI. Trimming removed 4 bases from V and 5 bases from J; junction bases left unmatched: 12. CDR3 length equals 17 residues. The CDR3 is CASSGGLAGGLEETQYF. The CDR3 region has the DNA TGCGCCAGCAGTGGCGGACTAGCGGGCGGCTTAGAGGAGACCCAGTACTTC.

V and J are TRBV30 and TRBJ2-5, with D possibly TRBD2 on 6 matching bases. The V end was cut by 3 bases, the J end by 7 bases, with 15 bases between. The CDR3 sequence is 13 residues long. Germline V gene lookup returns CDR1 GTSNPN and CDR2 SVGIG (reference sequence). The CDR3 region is CAWRQQEGGTQYF. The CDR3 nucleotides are TGTGCCTGGAGGCAGCAAGAGGGAGGGACCCAGTACTTC.

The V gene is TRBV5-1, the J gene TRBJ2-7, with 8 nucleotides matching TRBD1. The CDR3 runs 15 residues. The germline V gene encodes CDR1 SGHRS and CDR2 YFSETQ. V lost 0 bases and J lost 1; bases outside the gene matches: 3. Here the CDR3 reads CASSLAGTGSYEQYF. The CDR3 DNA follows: TGCGCCAGCAGCTTGGCTGGGACAGGATCCTACGAGCAGTACTTC.